The sequence of this T cell receptor beta chain was determined in a study of blood T cell repertoires in COVID-19. About the research overall: Collection of acute and convalescent COVID-19 samples took place in the United States, Italy and Spain.

The CDR3 loop spans 16 amino acids. Per the germline V gene, CDR1 is SGHTA and CDR2 is FQGNSA. Trimming at V came to 4 bases and at J to 1 base, leaving 8 bases not matched to a gene. In the original workflow: Reference gene primer amplification gave nucleated cell count estimates. Method: immunoSEQ multiplex PCR; TCRdb's copy keeps in-frame clones and lacks some. Clonal size and the V and J genes are those of that table, whereas D and trimming came from the DNA. The data contain roughly 110,000 clones, more than 70% of them singletons. This clone was counted once. Sequenced sample: peripheral blood. The V gene is TRBV7-2, the J gene TRBJ1-1; TRBD1 matches 8 bases. This sequence originates from a man in his 70s with acute or convalescent COVID-19. The CDR3 DNA sequence: TGTGCCAGCAGCTCGCTCCAGGGGGCAGGGAACACTGAAGCTTTCTTT. This codes for CASSSLQGAGNTEAFF.